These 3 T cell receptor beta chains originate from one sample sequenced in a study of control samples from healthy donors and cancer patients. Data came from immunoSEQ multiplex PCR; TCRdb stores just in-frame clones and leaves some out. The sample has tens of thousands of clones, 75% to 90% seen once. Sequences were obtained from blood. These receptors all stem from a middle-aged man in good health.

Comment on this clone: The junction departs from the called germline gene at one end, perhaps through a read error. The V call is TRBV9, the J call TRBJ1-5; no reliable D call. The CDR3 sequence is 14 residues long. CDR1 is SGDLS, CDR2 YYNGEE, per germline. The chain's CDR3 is CASSVPSSDQPQHF. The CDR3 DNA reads TGTGCCAGCAGCGTACCGAGTAGCGATCAGCCCCAGCATTTT.

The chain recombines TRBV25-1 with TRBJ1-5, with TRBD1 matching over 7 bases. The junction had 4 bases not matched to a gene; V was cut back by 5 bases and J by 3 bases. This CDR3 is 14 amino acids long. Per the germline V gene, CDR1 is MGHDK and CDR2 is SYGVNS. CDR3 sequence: CASSQTGTNQPQHF. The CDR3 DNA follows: TGTGCCAGCAGTCAGACAGGGACCAATCAGCCCCAGCATTTT.

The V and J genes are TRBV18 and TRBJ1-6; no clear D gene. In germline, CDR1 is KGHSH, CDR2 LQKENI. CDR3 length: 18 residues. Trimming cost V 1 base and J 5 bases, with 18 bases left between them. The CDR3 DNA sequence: TGTGCCAGCTCACCACTCACATTCGCACACGGAAATAATTCACCCCTCCACTTT. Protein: CASSPLTFAHGNNSPLHF.